These T cell receptor beta chains were read from a single sample in a study of cytomegalovirus exposure and HLA in healthy donors. Clones were read by immunoSEQ multiplex PCR, and TCRdb kept only the in-frame ones, dropping some. The table includes around 120,000 clones, roughly a tenth detected once. The specimen sequenced was PBMCs. Receptors originate from a man aged 25 to 40 in good health and CMV-seronegative. The CDR3 runs from the conserved cysteine through the conserved F or W. The order of the fields is V gene, clone size, J gene, D gene, CDR3 protein, CDR3 DNA. D genes are given only for firm matches. Where a row states a size, it is once, few, many or the class of an expanded clone; other rows omit it.

>TRBV5-4|.|TRBJ2-7|TRBD1
CASSSIDLTGASYEQYF
TGTGCCAGCAGCTCTATAGATTTGACAGGGGCCTCCTACGAGCAGTACTTC
>TRBV10-3|few|TRBJ2-7|TRBD1
CAIGRTGSVYEQYF
TGTGCCATCGGACGGACAGGGTCCGTCTACGAGCAGTACTTC
>TRBV7-9|few|TRBJ2-7|.
CASRNGGSPVGEQYF
TGTGCCAGCAGAAACGGAGGGTCCCCGGTGGGGGAGCAGTACTTC
>TRBV11-3|few|TRBJ1-4|TRBD1
CASSFAGTGSEKLFF
TGTGCCAGCAGCTTCGCCGGGACAGGGAGTGAAAAACTGTTTTTT
>TRBV12-5|few|TRBJ1-2|TRBD1
CASGLGDRGQDGYTF
TGTGCTAGTGGTTTGGGGGACAGGGGGCAGGACGGCTACACCTTC
>TRBV9|.|TRBJ2-7|TRBD1
CASSSGQGAVYEQYF
TGTGCCAGCAGCTCAGGACAGGGGGCTGTATACGAGCAGTACTTC
>TRBV19|few|TRBJ2-5|.
CASSEFSGSNRGETQYF
TGTGCCAGTAGTGAATTTAGTGGGTCGAACCGGGGGGAGACCCAGTACTTC
>TRBV7-9|few|TRBJ2-5|.
CASSSGEGRETQYF
TGTGCCAGCAGCTCAGGGGAGGGCCGAGAGACCCAGTACTTC
>TRBV7-2|.|TRBJ2-7|TRBD1
CASSLEGGAYEQYF
TGTGCCAGCAGCTTAGAAGGGGGCGCCTACGAGCAGTACTTC
>TRBV28|few|TRBJ1-2|TRBD1
CASSSQTGGRGYTF
TGTGCCAGCAGTTCCCAGACAGGGGGACGTGGCTACACCTTC
>TRBV6-5|.|TRBJ1-1|.
CASSYSLTTEAFF
TGTGCCAGCAGTTATAGCCTAACCACTGAAGCTTTCTTT
>TRBV4-1|.|TRBJ1-5|.
CASSQDGEARQPQHF
TGCGCCAGCAGCCAAGATGGAGAGGCTCGACAGCCCCAGCATTTT
>TRBV7-6|few|TRBJ1-1|.
CASSPAGGNMNTEAFF
TGTGCCAGCAGCCCAGCGGGAGGGAACATGAACACTGAAGCTTTCTTT
>TRBV7-2|.|TRBJ2-5|TRBD1
CASSHSRGLRREETQYF
TGTGCCAGCAGCCATAGTAGGGGGCTTAGGCGAGAAGAGACCCAGTACTTC